These T cell receptor beta chains were read from a single sample in a study of blood T cell repertoires in COVID-19. The repertoire was sequenced with immunoSEQ multiplex PCR; TCRdb's copy has only in-frame clones and lacks some. There are about 420,000 clones in the sample; 70% to 90% occur only once, and approximately 0.92% lies in the top ten. Sequenced sample: peripheral blood. These receptor sequences come from a young man with COVID-19, enrolled during active disease. The conserved cysteine and the conserved F or W are not part of the CDR3 here.

cdr3_aa: ASSSDRVELAAF; v_call: TRBV5-1; j_call: TRBJ1-1
cdr3_aa: ASSHGQGIYNSPLH; v_call: TRBV14; j_call: TRBJ1-6
cdr3_aa: ASSPGLAGGFEQF; v_call: TRBV3-1/TRBV3-2; j_call: TRBJ2-1
cdr3_aa: ASGLGHKSGNTIY; v_call: TRBV12-5; j_call: TRBJ1-3
cdr3_aa: ASSALAGGPREQY; v_call: TRBV3-1/TRBV3-2; j_call: TRBJ2-7
cdr3_aa: ASSAHATGDTEAF; v_call: TRBV19; j_call: TRBJ1-1
cdr3_aa: ASSPHRSGGAWNEQF; v_call: TRBV6-2/TRBV6-3; j_call: TRBJ2-1
cdr3_aa: ASSLNPQQGSNYGYT; v_call: TRBV5-4; j_call: TRBJ1-2
cdr3_aa: AWREDPESYEQY; v_call: TRBV27; j_call: TRBJ2-7
cdr3_aa: ASGGRDYEQY; v_call: TRBV2; j_call: TRBJ2-7
cdr3_aa: ASTPNSYEQY; v_call: TRBV28; j_call: TRBJ2-7
cdr3_aa: ASSLSAGWDEKLF; v_call: TRBV5-1; j_call: TRBJ1-4
cdr3_aa: ASSYADYMNTEAF; v_call: TRBV6-6; j_call: TRBJ1-1
cdr3_aa: ASSQDYSGGAYEQF; v_call: TRBV3-1/TRBV3-2; j_call: TRBJ2-1
cdr3_aa: ASSYQAGAADTQY; v_call: TRBV3-1/TRBV3-2; j_call: TRBJ2-3
cdr3_aa: ASSVGQNTGELF; v_call: TRBV5-4; j_call: TRBJ2-2
cdr3_aa: ASSYWRDRLYGYT; v_call: TRBV6-5; j_call: TRBJ1-2
cdr3_aa: ASSLPRQAYYEQY; v_call: TRBV5-4; j_call: TRBJ2-7
cdr3_aa: ASRPQVGYNEQF; v_call: TRBV2; j_call: TRBJ2-1
cdr3_aa: ASSAGTGERVYGYT; v_call: TRBV7-8; j_call: TRBJ1-2
cdr3_aa: AIKSTGLVRLADEQY; v_call: TRBV10-3; j_call: TRBJ2-7
cdr3_aa: ASSPGTGQYGYT; v_call: TRBV5-1; j_call: TRBJ1-2
cdr3_aa: ASSETQEAYEQY; v_call: TRBV6-1; j_call: TRBJ2-7
cdr3_aa: ASSQAGTSGSSLQETQY; v_call: TRBV4-2; j_call: TRBJ2-5
cdr3_aa: SVGEVGDTQY; v_call: TRBV29-1; j_call: TRBJ2-3
cdr3_aa: ASSVQGGQYGDEQF; v_call: TRBV2; j_call: TRBJ2-1
cdr3_aa: ASSLGQIPWELF; v_call: TRBV7-9; j_call: TRBJ2-2
cdr3_aa: ASSGPGQPQH; v_call: TRBV2; j_call: TRBJ1-5
cdr3_aa: ASSPPGQGGETQY; v_call: TRBV3-1/TRBV3-2; j_call: TRBJ2-5
cdr3_aa: ASASGRAGYEQY; v_call: TRBV6-6; j_call: TRBJ2-7
cdr3_aa: ASSQGGSGGTEETQY; v_call: TRBV3-1/TRBV3-2; j_call: TRBJ2-5
cdr3_aa: ASSLTGELF; v_call: TRBV11-3; j_call: TRBJ2-2
cdr3_aa: ASSPGQGPAYEQY; v_call: TRBV5-4; j_call: TRBJ2-7
cdr3_aa: ASSYSKGDRGYEQY; v_call: TRBV6-6; j_call: TRBJ2-7
cdr3_aa: ASSLYSLAVYEQY; v_call: TRBV27; j_call: TRBJ2-7
cdr3_aa: ASSAGTGVNSPLH; v_call: TRBV2; j_call: TRBJ1-6
cdr3_aa: ASSEMVGTGSYEQY; v_call: TRBV2; j_call: TRBJ2-7
cdr3_aa: ASSYGRGSETQY; v_call: TRBV6-5; j_call: TRBJ2-5
cdr3_aa: ASSGGPGSYEQY; v_call: TRBV2; j_call: TRBJ2-7
cdr3_aa: ASSIGQGDGDEQF; v_call: TRBV19; j_call: TRBJ2-1
cdr3_aa: ASIGRQHYEQY; v_call: TRBV2; j_call: TRBJ2-7
cdr3_aa: ASSSYEAGGPTF; v_call: TRBV5-8; j_call: TRBJ2-1
cdr3_aa: AWGIGTVSNQPQH; v_call: TRBV30; j_call: TRBJ1-5
cdr3_aa: ASSERDRGWKLF; v_call: TRBV2; j_call: TRBJ1-4
cdr3_aa: ASNTNGGNTQY; v_call: TRBV6-5; j_call: TRBJ2-3
cdr3_aa: ASSDGTSGGRYNEQF; v_call: TRBV25-1; j_call: TRBJ2-1
cdr3_aa: ASSQEAGGGGQRQETQY; v_call: TRBV4-1; j_call: TRBJ2-5
cdr3_aa: ASSVGTSANEQF; v_call: TRBV2; j_call: TRBJ2-1
cdr3_aa: ASSTTGLANEKLF; v_call: TRBV6-6; j_call: TRBJ1-4
cdr3_aa: ASRGLRGSYEQY; v_call: TRBV11-2; j_call: TRBJ2-7
cdr3_aa: ASSAAPGNTEAF; v_call: TRBV9; j_call: TRBJ1-1
cdr3_aa: ASSPRHIPRGNEQF; v_call: TRBV9; j_call: TRBJ2-1
cdr3_aa: ASSRSSGNEQY; v_call: TRBV3-1/TRBV3-2; j_call: TRBJ2-7
cdr3_aa: ASRGGRGGLETQY; v_call: TRBV5-1; j_call: TRBJ2-5
cdr3_aa: ATSSGVTEAF; v_call: TRBV10-2; j_call: TRBJ1-1
cdr3_aa: ASSLAGGTLGEQY; v_call: TRBV5-8; j_call: TRBJ2-7
cdr3_aa: ASSPGLTYQETQY; v_call: TRBV6-2/TRBV6-3; j_call: TRBJ2-5
cdr3_aa: ASRWGRGNSPLH; v_call: TRBV27; j_call: TRBJ1-6
cdr3_aa: ASSDTLSSYNEQF; v_call: TRBV7-9; j_call: TRBJ2-1
cdr3_aa: ASSRGLAGVGGELF; v_call: TRBV6-2/TRBV6-3; j_call: TRBJ2-2